These 6 T cell receptor beta chains came from one sample sequenced in a study of CD8+CD57+ T cells in acquired aplastic anemia. Using genomic DNA as the template, TCR beta VDJ and CDR3 profiling was carried out. TCRdb itself ran the reads through MiXCR, one entry per CDR3 protein. The sample contains 100,000 to 150,000 distinct CDR3 sequences, 41% of which appear only once. Sequenced: sorted CD4+, CD8+, or CD8+CD57+ T cells (not recorded which) from PBMCs. These TCRs come from a human donor in good health, serving as a control.

The chain recombines TRBV20-1 with TRBJ2-7; 14 bases fit TRBD2. This CDR3 contains 14 residues. Germline trimming cut 3 bases from V and 2 bases from J; bases unmatched to any gene: 0. CDR1 and CDR2 from the germline V gene are DFQATT and SNEGSKA (reference sequence). CDR3 in amino acids: CSARTSGGAYEQYF. The CDR3 region has the DNA TGCAGTGCTAGGACTAGCGGGGGGGCCTACGAGCAGTACTTC.

At least ten counts were recorded for this clonotype. The genes are TRBV12-3 or TRBV12-4 and TRBJ2-1; 10 nucleotides line up with TRBD2. V trimming: 7 bases; J trimming: 5 bases; junction bases outside the gene matches: 5. This CDR3 spans 14 amino acids. The CDR3 DNA reads TGTGCCAGCACGCGGACTAGCGGCCACAATGAGCAGTTCTTC. This gives the protein CASTRTSGHNEQFF.

As for this clonotype: This may stem from a read error, because a much larger clone lies one nucleotide away. V usage is TRBV10-3 and J usage is TRBJ1-1; a possible D gene is TRBD1 (5 bases). CDR3 length: 13 amino acids. Looked up from germline, CDR1 is ENHRY and CDR2 is SYGVKD. The CDR3 region has the DNA TGTGCCAGCACCCAGGGAAGAAGTACTGGAGCTTTCTTT. This codes for CASTQGRSTGAFF.

This clonotype has a count of ten or more. The rearrangement links TRBV5-1 to TRBJ2-6, with 7 bases identical to TRBD1. Germline CDR1 and CDR2: SGHRS and YFSETQ. Trimming at V came to 4 bases and at J to 4 bases, leaving 8 bases not matched to a gene. The CDR3 is 16 amino acids. The CDR3 DNA reads as TGCGCCAGCAGCAGGGACAGCAGTGCCGGGGCCAACGTCCTGACTTTC. Translation: CASSRDSSAGANVLTF.

The genes are TRBV15 and TRBJ2-2; unclear D gene. The CDR3 length is 13 residues. Germline CDR1 LNHNV, CDR2 YYDKDF (reference sequence). Trimming removed 8 bases from V and 4 bases from J, with 11 bases in between. This CDR3 reads CATGTPSTGELFF. In DNA, the CDR3 is TGTGCCACCGGCACTCCTAGCACCGGGGAGCTGTTTTTT.

As for this clonotype: One end of the junction fails to match germline, which may point to a read error. The chain couples TRBV7-9 to TRBJ1-1; D is uncertain. The CDR3 is made up of 13 amino acids. The germline CDR1 and CDR2 sequences are SEHNR and FQNEAQ (reference sequence). The CDR3 protein is CASGRRGDTEAFF. CDR3 DNA sequence: TGTGCCAGCGGCCGCCGTGGCGACACCGAAGCTTTCTTT.